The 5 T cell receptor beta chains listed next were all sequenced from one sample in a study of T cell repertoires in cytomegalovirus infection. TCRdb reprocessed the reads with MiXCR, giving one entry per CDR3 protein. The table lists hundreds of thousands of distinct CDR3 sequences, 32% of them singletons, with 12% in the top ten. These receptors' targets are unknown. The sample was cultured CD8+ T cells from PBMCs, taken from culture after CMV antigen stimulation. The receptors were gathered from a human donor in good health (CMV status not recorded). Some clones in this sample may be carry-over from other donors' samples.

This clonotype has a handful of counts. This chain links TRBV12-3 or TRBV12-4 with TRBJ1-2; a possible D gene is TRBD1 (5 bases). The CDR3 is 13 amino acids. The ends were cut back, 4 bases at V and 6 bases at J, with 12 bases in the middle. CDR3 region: CASSSGTLDGYTF. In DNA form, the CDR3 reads TGTGCCAGCAGTTCCGGGACGCTGGATGGCTACACCTTC.

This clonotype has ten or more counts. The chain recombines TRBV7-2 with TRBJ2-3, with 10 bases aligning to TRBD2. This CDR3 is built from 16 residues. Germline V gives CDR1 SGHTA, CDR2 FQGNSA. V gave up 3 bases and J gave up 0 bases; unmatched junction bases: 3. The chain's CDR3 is CASSFLAGESTDTQYF. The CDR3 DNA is TGTGCCAGCAGCTTCCTAGCGGGGGAGAGCACAGATACGCAGTATTTT.

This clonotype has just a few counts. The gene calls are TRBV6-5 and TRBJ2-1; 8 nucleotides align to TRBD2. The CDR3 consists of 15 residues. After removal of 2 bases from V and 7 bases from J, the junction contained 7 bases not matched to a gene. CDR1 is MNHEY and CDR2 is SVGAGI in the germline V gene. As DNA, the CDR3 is TGTGCCAGCAGTTACGGGGCGGGGGGTAATAATGAGCAGTTCTTC. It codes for CASSYGAGGNNEQFF.

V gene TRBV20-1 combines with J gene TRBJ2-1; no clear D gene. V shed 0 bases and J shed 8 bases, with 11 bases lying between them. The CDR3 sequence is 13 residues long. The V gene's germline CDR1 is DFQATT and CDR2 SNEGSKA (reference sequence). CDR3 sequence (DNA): TGCAGTGCTAGAGATCTTAGCAACTATGAGCAGTTCTTC. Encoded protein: CSARDLSNYEQFF.

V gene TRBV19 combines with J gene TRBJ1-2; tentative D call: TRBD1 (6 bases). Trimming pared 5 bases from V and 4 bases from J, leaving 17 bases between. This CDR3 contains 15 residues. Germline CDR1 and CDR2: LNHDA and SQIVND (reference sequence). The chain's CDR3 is CASSPPETGVYGYTF. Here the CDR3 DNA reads TGTGCCAGTAGTCCTCCCGAGACAGGCGTCTATGGCTACACCTTC.